These T cell receptor beta chains were read from a single sample in a study of radiotherapy plus CTLA-4 blockade in lung cancer. Generated by immunoSEQ multiplex PCR, the TCRdb table keeps only in-frame clones and is missing some. The table records roughly 80,000 clones, over 70% of them present only once. The sample consisted of peripheral blood, taken from a patient treated with radiotherapy plus ipilimumab. The receptors derive from a human donor with non-small cell lung cancer who had a partial response to radiotherapy plus ipilimumab. Some clones in this sample may be carry-over from other donors' samples. Both conserved end residues are trimmed from each CDR3.

TRBV4-1 ASSQLAGHEQY
TRBV28 ASRGGAETYGYT
TRBV28 ASSFTYEQY
TRBV15 ATSPGHSEQY
TRBV5-4 ASSTPTGGAAPDTQY
TRBV7-3 ASSFRQGAKLYGYT
TRBV19 ASTATGGFNSPLH
TRBV7-9 ASSLAPWDRGTGELF
TRBV5-5 ASSFITGSVYEQY
TRBV27 ASSPRLGQSHYGYT
TRBV2 ASEGQGITDTQY
TRBV11-3 ASSLDSTAEAF
TRBV30 AWRVTSGRKETQY
TRBV11-2 ASSYGGMGETQY
TRBV6-5 ASSYSTAMNTEAF
TRBV19 ASNLSRGVQPQH
TRBV9 ASSPRGGSGTSGRDAQY
TRBV5-4 ASSLERQGAGYT
TRBV19 ASSIATGVETQY
TRBV28 ASSSVERTSGFPPGSYEQY
TRBV5-4 ASSSSGQVATNEKLF
TRBV29-1 SVEDLGAGVTLQY
TRBV21-1 ASSKDAEREPNEQF
TRBV10-1 ASSEQTSGTEAF
TRBV7-2 ASSQGLAGRRMY
TRBV7-9 ASSLSFMGSTGAYEQF
TRBV29-1 SVAGLYGYT
TRBV18 ASSPGTSYEQY
TRBV10-3 AISESELNTEAF
TRBV5-1 ASGTSGTYNEQF
TRBV7-2 ASSGWTGEGYGYT
TRBV6-6 ASRGPGGGNQPQH
TRBV5-1 ASSLAGAEGNTIY
TRBV2 ASKPGASGSGGELF
TRBV9 ASSGAGSSYNEQF
TRBV2 ASGILTEGEQF
TRBV5-1 ASGAPGLQGHEQY
TRBV28 ASSPHRGSDLPQH
TRBV6-6 ASRRVQGAEGYT
TRBV28 ASSLSLMGQGRSMD
TRBV15 ATSRELTENQPQH
TRBV11-3 ASSLAQSLNQPQH
TRBV19 ASSMGAGEDEQY
TRBV27 ASSSLAGGLSDTQY
TRBV6-5 ASSYSASTDTQY
TRBV18 ASSPQKGYNEQF
TRBV6-6 ASSSIAGALREQY
TRBV7-7 ASSPQPGVETQY
TRBV2 ASRKDRGPDSPLH
TRBV7-2 ASSQGRSREQY
TRBV2 ASSVSGYNTEAF